The rows below give T cell receptor beta chains drawn from one sample of a study of memory CD4+ T cells and cytomegalovirus serostatus. Clones were sequenced by immunoSEQ multiplex PCR, and TCRdb holds only the in-frame ones, with some missing. The sample includes some 53,000 clones, 75% to 85% seen only once; the top ten take about 0.77%. What was sequenced was memory CD4+ T cells from blood. These receptors were taken from an adult in good health and CMV-seronegative. The CDR3 runs from the conserved cysteine through the conserved F or W. D genes are given only for firm matches. Where a row states a size, it is once, few, many or the class of an expanded clone; other rows omit it.

NA	TRBJ2-2	TRBV5-1	NA	TGCGCCAGCAGCTTGGATGGCCTGAACACCGGGGAGCTGTTTTTT	CASSLDGLNTGELFF
NA	TRBJ2-7	TRBV27	TRBD1	TGTGCCAGCAGAGTGATGGGGACAGGGTTGTTCTACGAGCAGTACTTC	CASRVMGTGLFYEQYF
NA	TRBJ1-2	TRBV19	NA	TGTGCCAGTAGTATGGCCCCTGCCCAAGCTGGCTACACCTTC	CASSMAPAQAGYTF
NA	TRBJ2-7	TRBV19	NA	TGTGCCAGTGGCCCGACAGGTACCTCCTACGAGCAGTACTTC	CASGPTGTSYEQYF
once	TRBJ1-2	TRBV6-1	NA	TGTGCCAGCAGTGAACGGGGGGGACGGAACTATGGCTACACCTTC	CASSERGGRNYGYTF
once	TRBJ1-3	TRBV28	NA	TGTGCCAGCTCCCGAGGTGGAGCCTCTGGAAACACCATATATTTT	CASSRGGASGNTIYF
few	TRBJ2-2	TRBV13	TRBD1	TGTGCCAGTAAACCTCTCTGGGACAGGGGAGTCACCGGGGAGCTGTTTTTT	CASKPLWDRGVTGELFF
NA	TRBJ1-3	TRBV5-6	NA	TGTGCCAGCAGCTTGTACCGGAACAGGGAGAGGCACACCATATATTTT	CASSLYRNRERHTIYF
once	TRBJ2-2	TRBV10-3	TRBD1	TGTGCCATCAGTCTCCCGGGACAGGGACCGTCTGGCGGGGAGCTGTTTTTT	CAISLPGQGPSGGELFF
NA	TRBJ2-2	TRBV2	NA	TGTGCCAGCAGTCAGGGGAGGGGCACCGGGGAGCTGTTTTTT	CASSQGRGTGELFF
NA	TRBJ1-2	TRBV28	NA	TGTGCCAGCAGATCCCGGGTATGGGGCTACACCTTC	CASRSRVWGYTF
NA	TRBJ2-6	TRBV6-1	NA	TGTGCCAGCAGTGTCGACCCCCCTGGTTCTGGGGCCAACGTCCTGACTTTC	CASSVDPPGSGANVLTF
few	TRBJ2-7	TRBV13	TRBD1	TGTGCCAGCAGCGAACTGGACAGGAGCTACGAGCAGTACTTC	CASSELDRSYEQYF
NA	TRBJ1-1	TRBV18	NA	TGTGCCAGCTCTCGCGAGGCCGAGGACACTGAAGCTTTCTTT	CASSREAEDTEAFF
NA	TRBJ2-2	TRBV5-6	TRBD2	TGTGCCAGCAGCTTGGTATCGCGGGGGGACGCCGGGGAGCTGTTTTTT	CASSLVSRGDAGELFF
NA	TRBJ2-2	TRBV18	NA	TGTGCCAGCTCACCACTCGTCGGCGGAGACACCGGGGAGCTGTTTTTT	CASSPLVGGDTGELFF
NA	TRBJ2-3	TRBV5-6	NA	TGTGCCACTTATCGGTGGGACACAGATACGCAGTATTTT	CATYRWDTDTQYF
few	TRBJ2-7	TRBV6-1	NA	TGTGCCAGCAGGGGGGACCTGTACGAGCAGTACTTC	CASRGDLYEQYF
few	TRBJ1-1	TRBV6-5	NA	TGTGCCAGCAGTTACAGATCCCTCTTT	CASSYRSLF
once	TRBJ1-1	TRBV4-2	NA	TGTGCCAGCACCGGACATCGGAACACTGAAGCTTTCTTT	CASTGHRNTEAFF
NA	TRBJ2-3	TRBV11-1	NA	TGTGCCAGCAGCCCCGAAGGGGCGGGGTTGGGAGTCAGAATTACGCAGTATTTT	CASSPEGAGLGVRITQYF
NA	TRBJ1-1	TRBV29-1	NA	TGCAGCGTTGAAGACGGCGCAGGGGCGTTAACTTTCTTT	CSVEDGAGALTFF
NA	TRBJ1-5	TRBV29-1	NA	TGCAGCGTCCAACTCGGGGGTAGCAATCAGCCCCAGCATTTT	CSVQLGGSNQPQHF
NA	TRBJ2-7	TRBV30	NA	TGTGCCTGGGCGGGAACAGGGCAGTACTTC	CAWAGTGQYF
few	TRBJ1-1	TRBV2	NA	TGTGCCAGCAGTGGACGGGAGAACACTGAAGCTTTCTTT	CASSGRENTEAFF
once	TRBJ2-7	TRBV7-8	NA	TGTGCCAGCAGCTTAGGGGCACCGGGTTACGAGCAGTACTTC	CASSLGAPGYEQYF
NA	TRBJ2-4	TRBV5-1	TRBD1	TGCGCCAGCAGCTGGGACAGAGAAAACATTCAGTACTTC	CASSWDRENIQYF
NA	TRBJ1-6	TRBV4-3	NA	TGCGCCAGCAGCCCTCAGCCGGGGGTCGCTTCACCCCTCCACTTT	CASSPQPGVASPLHF
NA	TRBJ2-3	TRBV6-6	NA	TGTGCCAGCCGGGACTTCGATACGCAGTATTTT	CASRDFDTQYF
NA	TRBJ2-3	TRBV5-1	NA	TGCGCCAGCTTCGAGGGCAGTGCGGGCACAGATACGCAGTATTTT	CASFEGSAGTDTQYF